Detailed here is one T cell receptor (beta chain). The data were taken from a study of blood T cell repertoires in COVID-19. Method: immunoSEQ multiplex PCR; TCRdb's copy keeps in-frame clones and lacks some. The top ten hold roughly 4% of the sample, which has about 240,000 clones, 75% to 90% seen once. The sequenced sample was PBMCs or T cells enriched from blood (not recorded which). This TCR was sampled from a woman aged 25 to 39 who had recovered from COVID-19.

The CDR3 is CASSPGQTEAFF. Here the CDR3 DNA reads TGTGCCAGCAGCCCCGGACAGACTGAAGCTTTCTTT. The chain employs TRBV6-2 or TRBV6-3 and TRBJ1-1; D might be TRBD1 (6 bases). Germline values: CDR1 MNHEY, CDR2 SVGEGT. CDR3 length: 12 residues. V gave up 6 bases and J gave up 5 bases, with 10 bases separating them.